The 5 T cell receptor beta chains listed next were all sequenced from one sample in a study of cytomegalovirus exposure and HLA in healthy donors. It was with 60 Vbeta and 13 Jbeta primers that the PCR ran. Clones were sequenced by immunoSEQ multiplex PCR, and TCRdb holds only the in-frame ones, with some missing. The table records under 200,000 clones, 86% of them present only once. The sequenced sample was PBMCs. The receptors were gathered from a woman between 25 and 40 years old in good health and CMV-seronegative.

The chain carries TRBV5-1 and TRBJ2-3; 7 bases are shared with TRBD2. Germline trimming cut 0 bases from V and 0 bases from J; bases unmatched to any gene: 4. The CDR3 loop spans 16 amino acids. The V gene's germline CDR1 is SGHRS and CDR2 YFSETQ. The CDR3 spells CASSLVLATSTDTQYF. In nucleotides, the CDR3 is TGCGCCAGCAGCTTGGTACTAGCGACTAGCACAGATACGCAGTATTTT.

DNA of the CDR3: TGTGCCAGCAGCGCACGGGATGGACTAGCTTCGGAGGAGCTGTTTTTT. This encodes CASSARDGLASEELFF. The genes are TRBV9 and TRBJ2-2; TRBD2 agrees at 8 bases. The germline gives CDR1 SGDLS, CDR2 YYNGEE. The V and J ends lost 3 bases and 10 bases, in that order; junction bases with no gene match: 14. The CDR3 contains 16 residues.

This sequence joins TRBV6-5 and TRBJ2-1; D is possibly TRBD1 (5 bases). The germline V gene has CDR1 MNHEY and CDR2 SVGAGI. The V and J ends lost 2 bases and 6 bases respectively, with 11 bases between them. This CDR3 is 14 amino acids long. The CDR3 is CASSYRQGSNEQFF. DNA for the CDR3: TGTGCCAGCAGTTACAGGCAGGGTTCCAATGAGCAGTTCTTC.

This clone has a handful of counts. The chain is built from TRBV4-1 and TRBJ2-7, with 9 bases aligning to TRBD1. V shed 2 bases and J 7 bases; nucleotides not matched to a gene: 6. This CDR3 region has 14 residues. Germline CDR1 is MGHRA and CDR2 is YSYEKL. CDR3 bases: TGCGCCAGCAGCCAACCCGGGACAGGGAGGGAGCAGTACTTC. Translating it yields CASSQPGTGREQYF.

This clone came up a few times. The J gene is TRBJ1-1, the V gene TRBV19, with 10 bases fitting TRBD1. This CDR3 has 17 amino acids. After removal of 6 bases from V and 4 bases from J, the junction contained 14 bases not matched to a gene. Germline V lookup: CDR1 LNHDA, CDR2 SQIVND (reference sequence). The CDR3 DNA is TGTGCCAGTAGCGCGATGGGACAGGGGTACTTGGGCACTGAAGCTTTCTTT. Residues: CASSAMGQGYLGTEAFF.